The rows below give T cell receptor beta chains drawn from one sample of a study of OX40 agonist ivuxolimab in advanced cancers. Generated by immunoSEQ multiplex PCR, the TCRdb table keeps only in-frame clones and is missing some. In the table there are about 20,000 clones, more than 65% of which are singletons. This specimen was CD4+ or CD8+ T cells sorted from blood, taken in a trial of the OX40 agonist ivuxolimab. The receptors here all came from an adult with an advanced solid tumor such as melanoma, head and neck, liver or kidney cancer. CDR3s include the opening cysteine and the closing phenylalanine or tryptophan. Each record gives: CDR3 DNA, CDR3 protein, J gene, V gene, D gene. D genes are given only for firm matches.

TGTGCCAGCGACCGGGACAGGTTGTCCTACGAGCAGTACTTC	CASDRDRLSYEQYF	TRBJ2-7	TRBV28	TRBD1
TGCGCCAGCAGTCAAGCCGCGAGCGGGGAACCCTCCTACGAGCAGTACTTC	CASSQAASGEPSYEQYF	TRBJ2-7	TRBV23-1	TRBD2
TGTGCCAGCAGTCTCACGAAGGGCTACAATGAGCAGTTCTTC	CASSLTKGYNEQFF	TRBJ2-1	TRBV6-1	NA
TGTGCCAGCAGTCTCGTAGACAGCCTGAATGAAAAACTGTTTTTT	CASSLVDSLNEKLFF	TRBJ1-4	TRBV2	NA
TGTGCCATACTACGACAGGGAAGGTCCTACGAGCAGTACTTC	CAILRQGRSYEQYF	TRBJ2-7	TRBV10-3	TRBD1
TGTGCCAGCAGCTTAGCTGTTTTAGGGACAGGGTACAATGAGCAGTTCTTC	CASSLAVLGTGYNEQFF	TRBJ2-1	TRBV7-9	TRBD1
TGTGCCAGTACTCTACGGGGACCGGACATACTTAACTATGGCTACACCTTC	CASTLRGPDILNYGYTF	TRBJ1-2	TRBV19	NA
TGTGCCAGCAGAGAACAGCCGGGACAGGTCTCTGGAAACACCATATATTTT	CASREQPGQVSGNTIYF	TRBJ1-3	TRBV6-1	TRBD1
TGTGCCAGCAGCTTAGACGAGAATTCACCCCTCCACTTT	CASSLDENSPLHF	TRBJ1-6	TRBV11-1	NA
TGTGCCAGCAGCATATCGACAGGGTTGAATGGCTACACCTTC	CASSISTGLNGYTF	TRBJ1-2	TRBV7-9	TRBD1
TGTGCCACCAGCAGCCTGGACAGGGGGGTCTATGGCTACACCTTC	CATSSLDRGVYGYTF	TRBJ1-2	TRBV15	TRBD1
TGTGCCAGCATTGGACCCATGGGGCCCCAGCATTTT	CASIGPMGPQHF	TRBJ1-5	TRBV28	NA
TGTGCCAGCAGGTACAGGGGGCTCGGCAATCAGCCCCAGCATTTT	CASRYRGLGNQPQHF	TRBJ1-5	TRBV28	TRBD1
TGTGCCAGTAGAGGGGGAGGCAAAAACATTCAGTACTTC	CASRGGGKNIQYF	TRBJ2-4	TRBV5-6	NA
TGCGCCAGCAGCTTGGTGGGAGGCAACACCGGGGAGCTGTTTTTT	CASSLVGGNTGELFF	TRBJ2-2	TRBV5-1	NA
TGCAGTGCCCCTTATCAAGGGGAGCTGTTTTTT	CSAPYQGELFF	TRBJ2-2	TRBV20-1	NA
TGTGCCAGCAGCTCCGGGACCCAGCTGGGTGAGCAGTTCTTC	CASSSGTQLGEQFF	TRBJ2-1	TRBV7-9	NA
TGTGCCAGCAGCTTAACAACCAGCTCTGGAAACACCATATATTTT	CASSLTTSSGNTIYF	TRBJ1-3	TRBV7-8	NA
TGTGCCAGCAGCTTCGACAGGCCATCCTACGAGCAGTACTTC	CASSFDRPSYEQYF	TRBJ2-7	TRBV5-6	NA
TGTGCCAGCAGTTTGGGGAGGGCCCGGTCAGAGCAGTACTTC	CASSLGRARSEQYF	TRBJ2-7	TRBV27	TRBD2